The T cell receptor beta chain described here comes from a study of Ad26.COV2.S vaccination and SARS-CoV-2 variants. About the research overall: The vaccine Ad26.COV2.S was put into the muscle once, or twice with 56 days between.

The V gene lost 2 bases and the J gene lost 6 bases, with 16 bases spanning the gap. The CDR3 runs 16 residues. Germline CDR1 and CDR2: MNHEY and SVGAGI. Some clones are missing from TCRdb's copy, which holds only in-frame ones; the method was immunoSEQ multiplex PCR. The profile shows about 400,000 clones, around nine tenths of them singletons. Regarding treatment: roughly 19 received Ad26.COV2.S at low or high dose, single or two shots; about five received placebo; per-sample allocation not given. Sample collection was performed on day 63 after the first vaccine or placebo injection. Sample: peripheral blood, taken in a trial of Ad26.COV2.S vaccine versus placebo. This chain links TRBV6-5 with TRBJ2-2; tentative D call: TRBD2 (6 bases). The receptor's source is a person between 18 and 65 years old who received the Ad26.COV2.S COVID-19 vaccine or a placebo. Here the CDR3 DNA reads TGTGCCAGCAGTTACGGGGCGGGGCCCGCCTCCGGGGAGCTGTTTTTT. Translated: CASSYGAGPASGELFF.